Below are 5 T cell receptor beta chains sequenced from a single sample in a study of T cell clonotyping in hematopoietic cell transplantation. The method was immunoSEQ multiplex PCR; TCRdb's version includes in-frame clones alone and lacks a portion of them. The sample shows over 10,000 clones, approximately 51% of them seen only once. The sequencing input was peripheral blood mononuclear cells. The source of these receptors is a man in his forties or fifties in good health. Some clones in this sample may be carry-over from other donors' samples.

The J gene is TRBJ1-2, the V gene TRBV6-6; the match to TRBD1 covers 7 bases. Germline CDR1 and CDR2: MNHNY and SVGAGI (reference sequence). The V gene end was trimmed by 3 bases and the J gene end by 8 bases; junction bases not matched to a gene: 9. CDR3 length: 14 amino acids. The chain's CDR3 is CASSYDRDRGGYTF. Here the CDR3 DNA reads TGTGCCAGCAGTTATGACAGGGATCGAGGCGGCTACACCTTC.

The chain uses TRBV30 and TRBJ2-7; perhaps TRBD2 as D (5 bases). This CDR3 comprises 15 residues. The germline V gene has CDR1 GTSNPN and CDR2 SVGIG (reference sequence). V gave up 2 bases and J gave up 0 bases, with 14 bases separating them. For the CDR3, the DNA is TGTGCCTGGAGTTTCGGCGGGCCTAGCTCCTACGAGCAGTACTTC. It is translated as CAWSFGGPSSYEQYF.

This clone was observed a handful of times. The junction does not match germline at one end; this may be a read error. The chain combines TRBV5-6 with TRBJ2-7; 9 bases match TRBD1. Germline V gene sequence: CDR1 SGHDT, CDR2 YYEEEE. CDR3 size: 11 residues. The CDR3 bases are TGTGCCAGCAGCTTACAGGGGGCGCTCAGCTTC. Translated, it gives CASSLQGALSF.

The gene calls are TRBV29-1 and TRBJ2-7, with D possibly being TRBD1 (6 bases). In germline, CDR1 is SQVTM, CDR2 ANQGSEA. CDR3 size: 13 residues. V was clipped by 6 bases and J by 4 bases, with 16 bases between them. The chain's CDR3 is CSVSAGDTYEQYF. The CDR3 DNA reads TGCAGCGTCTCGGCAGGGGATACATACGAGCAGTACTTC.

The chain combines TRBV29-1 with TRBJ2-3; D tentatively reads TRBD1 or TRBD2 (5 bases each). The CDR3 has 14 residues. Germline assignment: CDR1 SQVTM and CDR2 ANQGSEA. Trimming stripped 3 bases from V and 4 bases from J, with 14 bases between. In nucleotides, the CDR3 is TGCAGCGTTGACGGGACGGGGTTTGCAGATACGCAGTATTTT. Its protein product is CSVDGTGFADTQYF.